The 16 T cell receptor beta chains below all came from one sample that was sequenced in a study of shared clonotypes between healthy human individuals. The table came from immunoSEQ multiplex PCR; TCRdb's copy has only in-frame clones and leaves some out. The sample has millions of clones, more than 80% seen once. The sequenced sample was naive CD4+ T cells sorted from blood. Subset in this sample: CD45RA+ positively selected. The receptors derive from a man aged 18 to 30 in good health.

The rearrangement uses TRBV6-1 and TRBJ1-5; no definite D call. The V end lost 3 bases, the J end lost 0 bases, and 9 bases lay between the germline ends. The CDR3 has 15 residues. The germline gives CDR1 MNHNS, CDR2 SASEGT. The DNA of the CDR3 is TGTGCCAGCAGTGAGAAGGGCCATAGCAATCAGCCCCAGCATTTT. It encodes CASSEKGHSNQPQHF.

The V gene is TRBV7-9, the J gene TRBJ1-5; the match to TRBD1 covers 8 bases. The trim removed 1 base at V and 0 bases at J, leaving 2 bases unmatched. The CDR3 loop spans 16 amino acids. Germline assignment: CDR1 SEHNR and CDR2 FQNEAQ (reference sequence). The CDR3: CASSLGQGASNQPQHF. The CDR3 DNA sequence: TGTGCCAGCAGCTTAGGGCAGGGGGCTAGCAATCAGCCCCAGCATTTT.

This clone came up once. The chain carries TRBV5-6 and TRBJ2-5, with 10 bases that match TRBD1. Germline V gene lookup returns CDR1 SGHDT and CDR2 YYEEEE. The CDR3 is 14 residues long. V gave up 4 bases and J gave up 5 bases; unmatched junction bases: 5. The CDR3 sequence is CASSRGQGSETQYF. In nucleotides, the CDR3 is TGTGCCAGCAGCCGGGGACAGGGGAGTGAGACCCAGTACTTC.

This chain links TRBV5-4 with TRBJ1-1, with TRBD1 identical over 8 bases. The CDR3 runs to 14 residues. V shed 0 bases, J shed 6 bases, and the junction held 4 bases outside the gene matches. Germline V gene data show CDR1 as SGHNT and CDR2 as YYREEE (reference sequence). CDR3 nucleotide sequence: TGTGCCAGCAGCTTGGCTCAGGGGGCCCCTGAAGCTTTCTTT. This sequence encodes CASSLAQGAPEAFF.

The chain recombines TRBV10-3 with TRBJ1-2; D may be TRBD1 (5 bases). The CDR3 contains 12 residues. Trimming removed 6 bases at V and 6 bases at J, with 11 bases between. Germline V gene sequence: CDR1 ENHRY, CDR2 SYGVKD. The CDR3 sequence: CAIRGGGDGYTF. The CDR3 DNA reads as TGTGCCATCAGGGGCGGGGGTGATGGCTACACCTTC.

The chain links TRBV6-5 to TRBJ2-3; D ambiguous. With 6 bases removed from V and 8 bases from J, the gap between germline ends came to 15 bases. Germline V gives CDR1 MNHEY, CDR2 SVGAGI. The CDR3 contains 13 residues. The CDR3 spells CASRKATLGTQYF. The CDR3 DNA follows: TGTGCCAGCAGGAAAGCAACCTTAGGTACGCAGTATTTT.

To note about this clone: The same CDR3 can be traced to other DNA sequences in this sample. The CDR3 loop is CASSSDGNTEAFF. The DNA for the CDR3 is TGTGCCAGCTCATCCGACGGGAACACTGAAGCTTTCTTT. The chain combines TRBV18 with TRBJ1-1, with no clear D. Trimming shortened V by 5 bases and J by 1 base, and 8 bases separated the two germline ends. The CDR3 covers 13 residues. Germline CDR1 and CDR2: KGHSH and LQKENI. Full variable domain (rest looked up from reference TRBV18 and TRBJ1-1): NAGVMQNPRHLVRRRGQEARLRCSPMKGHSHVYWYRQLPEEGLKFMVYLQKENIIDESGMPKERFSAEFPKEGPSILRIQQVVRGDSAAYFCASSSDGNTEAFFGQGTRLTVV.

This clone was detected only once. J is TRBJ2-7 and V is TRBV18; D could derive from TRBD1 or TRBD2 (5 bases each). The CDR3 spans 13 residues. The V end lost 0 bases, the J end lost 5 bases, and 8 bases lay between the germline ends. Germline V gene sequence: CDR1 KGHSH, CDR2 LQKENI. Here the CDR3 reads CASSPPRGDEQYF. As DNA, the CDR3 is TGTGCCAGCTCACCACCGAGGGGCGACGAGCAGTACTTC. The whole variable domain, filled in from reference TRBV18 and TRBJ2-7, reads NAGVMQNPRHLVRRRGQEARLRCSPMKGHSHVYWYRQLPEEGLKFMVYLQKENIIDESGMPKERFSAEFPKEGPSILRIQQVVRGDSAAYFCASSPPRGDEQYFGPGTRLTVT.

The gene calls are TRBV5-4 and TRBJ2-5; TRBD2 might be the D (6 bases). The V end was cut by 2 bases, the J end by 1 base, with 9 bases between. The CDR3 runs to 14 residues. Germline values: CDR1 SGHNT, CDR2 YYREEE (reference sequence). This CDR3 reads CASSFRGGQETQYF. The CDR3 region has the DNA TGTGCCAGCAGCTTTAGGGGAGGCCAAGAGACCCAGTACTTC. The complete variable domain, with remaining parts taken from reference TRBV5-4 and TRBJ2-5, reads ETGVTQSPTHLIKTRGQQVTLRCSSQSGHNTVSWYQQALGQGPQFIFQYYREEENGRGNFPPRFSGLQFPNYSSELNVNALELDDSALYLCASSFRGGQETQYFGPGTRLLVL.

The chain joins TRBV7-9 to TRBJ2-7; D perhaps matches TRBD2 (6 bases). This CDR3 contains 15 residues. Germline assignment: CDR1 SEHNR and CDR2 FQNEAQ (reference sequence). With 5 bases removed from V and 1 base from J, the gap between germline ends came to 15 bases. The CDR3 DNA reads TGTGCCAGCAGCATAGGGGCTGGACTATCCTACGAGCAGTACTTC. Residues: CASSIGAGLSYEQYF.

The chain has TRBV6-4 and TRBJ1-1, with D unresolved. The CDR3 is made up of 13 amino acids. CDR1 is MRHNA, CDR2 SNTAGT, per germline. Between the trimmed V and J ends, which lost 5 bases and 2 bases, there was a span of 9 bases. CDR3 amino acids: CASSHRANTEAFF. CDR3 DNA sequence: TGTGCCAGCAGTCACCGGGCCAACACTGAAGCTTTCTTT.

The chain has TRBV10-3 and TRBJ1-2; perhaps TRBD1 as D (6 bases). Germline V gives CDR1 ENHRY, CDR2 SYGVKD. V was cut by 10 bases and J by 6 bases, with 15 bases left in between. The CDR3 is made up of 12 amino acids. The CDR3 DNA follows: TGTGCCACCACGAGGGGGGACCATGGCTACACCTTC. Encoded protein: CATTRGDHGYTF.

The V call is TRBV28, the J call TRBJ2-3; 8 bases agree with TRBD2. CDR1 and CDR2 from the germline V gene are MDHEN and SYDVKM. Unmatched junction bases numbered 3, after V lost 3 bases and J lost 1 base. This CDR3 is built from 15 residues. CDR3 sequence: CASSFSAGGTDTQYF. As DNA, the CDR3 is TGTGCCAGCAGTTTCTCAGCGGGGGGCACAGATACGCAGTATTTT.

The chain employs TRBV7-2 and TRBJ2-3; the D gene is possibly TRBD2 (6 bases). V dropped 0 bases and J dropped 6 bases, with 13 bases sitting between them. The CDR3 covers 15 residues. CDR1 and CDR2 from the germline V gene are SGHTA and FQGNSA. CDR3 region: CASSLALALGDTQYF. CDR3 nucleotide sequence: TGTGCCAGCAGCTTAGCACTAGCCCTAGGGGATACGCAGTATTTT.

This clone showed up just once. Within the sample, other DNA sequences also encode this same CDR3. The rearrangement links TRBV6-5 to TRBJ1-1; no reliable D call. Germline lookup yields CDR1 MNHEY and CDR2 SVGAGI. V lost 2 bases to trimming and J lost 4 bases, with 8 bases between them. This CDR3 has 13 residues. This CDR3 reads CASSYGISTEAFF. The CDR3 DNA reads TGTGCCAGCAGTTACGGGATCTCCACTGAAGCTTTCTTT.

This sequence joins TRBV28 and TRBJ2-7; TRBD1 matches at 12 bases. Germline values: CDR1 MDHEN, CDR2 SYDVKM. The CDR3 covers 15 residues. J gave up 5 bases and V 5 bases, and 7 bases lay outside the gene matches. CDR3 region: CASSVPGQGAHEQYF. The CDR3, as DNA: TGTGCCAGCAGTGTACCGGGACAGGGGGCTCACGAGCAGTACTTC.